This T cell receptor beta chain was obtained from a study of blood T cells in healthy people across ages. Trimming removed 5 bases from V and 9 bases from J, with 11 bases in between. The germline CDR1 and CDR2 sequences are MDHEN and SYDVKM. The CDR3 is made up of 12 amino acids. Alongside a J-beta primer mix, a sample-barcoded 5' primer served in a second PCR lasting about 7 to 11 cycles. In TCRdb, the 5' RACE reads were re-called with MiXCR into one record per CDR3 protein. The sample lists roughly 1.6 million distinct CDR3 sequences; almost 35% were seen once. The receptor was isolated from a woman aged 25 to 45 in good health. V usage is TRBV28 and J usage is TRBJ2-1; no clear D. Material: blood. In nucleotides, the CDR3 is TGTGCCAGCAGTAGTCCAAAGGCTGAGCAGTTCTTC. It codes for CASSSPKAEQFF.